The 21 T cell receptor beta chains below all came from one sample that was sequenced in a study of response to subunit inactivated influenza vaccine. Using its own MiXCR run on the RT-PCR reads, TCRdb lists one record per CDR3 protein. Seen here are some 480,000 distinct CDR3 sequences, roughly 9.7% observed once, and the top ten hold roughly 12%. The sequencing used PBMCs from blood, collected more than 35 days after vaccination. The source is a man between 50 and 59 years old who received an inactivated influenza vaccine.

This clonotype was found a few times. The rearrangement joins TRBV7-2 to TRBJ2-7; either TRBD1 or TRBD2 may supply D (5 bases each). CDR1 is SGHTA, CDR2 FQGNSA, per germline. Trimming took 3 bases from V and 7 from J, leaving 10 bases between them. The CDR3 is 12 residues long. The CDR3 loop is CASSFLGGEQYF. The CDR3 coding sequence is TGTGCCAGCAGCTTCCTTGGGGGTGAGCAGTACTTC. The whole variable domain, filled in from reference TRBV7-2 and TRBJ2-7, reads GAGVSQSPSNKVTEKGKDVELRCDPISGHTALYWYRQSLGQGLEFLIYFQGNSAPDKSGLPSDRFSAERTGGSVSTLTIQRTQQEDSAVYLCASSFLGGEQYFGPGTRLTVT.

This clonotype was seen a few times. This may stem from a read error, because a much larger clone lies one nucleotide away. The chain is built from TRBV7-9 and TRBJ2-3, with D unresolved. Trimming took off 3 bases at V and 2 bases at J, with 3 bases between the two ends. Germline values: CDR1 SEHNR, CDR2 FQNEAQ (reference sequence). The CDR3 contains 12 residues. The CDR3, as DNA: TGTGCCAGCAGCTTTAACACAGATACGCAGTATTTT. This encodes CASSFNTDTQYF. Based on the CDR3 plus reference TRBV7-9 and TRBJ2-3, the full variable domain is DTGVSQNPRHKITKRGQNVTFRCDPISEHNRLYWYRQTLGQGPEFLTYFQNEAQLEKSRLLSDRFSAERPKGSFSTLEIQRTEQGDSAMYLCASSFNTDTQYFGPGTRLTVL.

This clonotype was observed a handful of times. V usage is TRBV4-2 and J usage is TRBJ2-1; the match to TRBD2 covers 9 bases. V shed 0 bases and J 3 bases; nucleotides not matched to a gene: 6. Germline CDR1 reads LGHNA; CDR2 reads YNFKEQ. This CDR3 is built from 17 residues. CDR3 amino acids: CASSQELAGAIYNEQFF. In nucleotides, the CDR3 is TGTGCCAGCAGCCAAGAATTAGCGGGGGCGATCTACAATGAGCAGTTCTTC.

A few counts support this clonotype. CDR3 sequence: CASSFSSGSGYEQFF. DNA of the CDR3: TGTGCCAGCAGTTTCTCTAGCGGGTCAGGGTATGAGCAGTTCTTC. This rearrangement joins TRBV6-5 to TRBJ2-1; 8 positions agree with TRBD2. The CDR3 totals 15 residues. The J segment lost 8 bases and the V segment lost 4 bases, leaving 10 bases of the junction unmatched. Germline V CDR1 and CDR2: MNHEY, SVGAGI.

This chain uses TRBV24-1 with TRBJ2-7, with D unresolved. Germline loops: CDR1 KGHDR, CDR2 SFDVKD. CDR3 length: 14 amino acids. Trimming removed 2 bases at V and 3 bases at J, with 10 bases between. CDR3 nucleotide sequence: TGTGCCACCAGTGATTCCCGCCCCGGCTACGAGCAGTACTTC. Its protein product is CATSDSRPGYEQYF.

This clonotype was counted ten times or more. The chain combines TRBV5-6 with TRBJ1-2, with D possibly being TRBD1 (6 bases). The germline V gene has CDR1 SGHDT and CDR2 YYEEEE. This CDR3 is 13 amino acids long. V lost 2 bases, J lost 3 bases, and 8 bases lay in between. Written as DNA, the CDR3 is TGTGCCAGCAGCTTACAGGGCTACTATGGCTACACCTTC. It translates to CASSLQGYYGYTF. The full variable domain, with the rest looked up from reference TRBV5-6 and TRBJ1-2, is DAGVTQSPTHLIKTRGQQVTLRCSPKSGHDTVSWYQQALGQGPQFIFQYYEEEERQRGNFPDRFSGHQFPNYSSELNVNALLLGDSALYLCASSLQGYYGYTFGSGTRLTVV.

The chain couples TRBV6-1 to TRBJ1-4; 10 bases are shared with TRBD1. The CDR3 covers 16 residues. V was clipped by 6 bases and J by 0 bases; unmatched bases: 4. Per the germline V gene, CDR1 is MNHNS and CDR2 is SASEGT. This chain's CDR3 is CASSGQGVATNEKLFF. The CDR3 DNA reads as TGTGCCAGCAGCGGACAGGGGGTTGCAACTAATGAAAAACTGTTTTTT.

This clonotype has at least ten counts. The V gene is TRBV7-8, the J gene TRBJ1-3; TRBD1 matches 7 bases. CDR1 is SGHVS, CDR2 FQNEAQ, per germline. Losses at the gene ends were 3 bases for V and 3 bases for J; bases not matched to a gene: 11. The CDR3 extends over 17 amino acids. The DNA of the CDR3 is TGTGCCAGCAGCTTCGAACGGACAGGAACTTATGGAAACACCATATATTTT. Its protein product is CASSFERTGTYGNTIYF. Full variable domain (outside the CDR3, taken from reference TRBV7-8 and TRBJ1-3): GAGVSQSPRYKVAKRGQDVALRCDPISGHVSLFWYQQALGQGPEFLTYFQNEAQLDKSGLPSDRFFAERPEGSVSTLKIQRTQQEDSAVYLCASSFERTGTYGNTIYFGEGSWLTVV.

The CDR3 region has the DNA TGCGCCAGCAGCCAAGAGGTAGCGGGGCGTACCGGGGAGCTGTTTTTT. Translated: CASSQEVAGRTGELFF. The chain uses TRBV4-3 and TRBJ2-2, with 8 bases fitting TRBD2. Germline CDR1 and CDR2: LGHNA and YSLEER. This CDR3 contains 16 residues. The V gene end was trimmed by 0 bases and the J gene end by 5 bases; junction bases not matched to a gene: 5.

This clonotype appeared a few times. The chain joins TRBV5-8 to TRBJ2-3; D not resolved. This CDR3 spans 13 amino acids. Germline values: CDR1 SGHTS, CDR2 YDEGEE. V was pared by 6 bases and J by 2 bases, with 10 bases between. In DNA form, the CDR3 reads TGTGCCAGCACGGGTCGGAACACAGATACGCAGTATTTT. It encodes CASTGRNTDTQYF.

This clonotype was found a few times. J is TRBJ2-6 and V is TRBV20-1; D might be TRBD1 (5 bases). V dropped 0 bases and J dropped 0 bases, with 15 bases sitting between them. Germline CDR1 DFQATT, CDR2 SNEGSKA (reference sequence). The CDR3 has 18 amino acids. The DNA of the CDR3 is TGCAGTGCTAGAGACAGGGCCTATAGCATCTCTGGGGCCAACGTCCTGACTTTC. It encodes CSARDRAYSISGANVLTF.

The chain carries TRBV12-3 or TRBV12-4 and TRBJ2-1; 8 nucleotides line up with TRBD2. The CDR3 loop spans 17 amino acids. The trim removed 5 bases at V and 0 bases at J, leaving 9 bases unmatched. The CDR3 reads CASSRPGGSGSYNEQFF. The CDR3 DNA reads as TGTGCCAGCAGTCGTCCGGGAGGGTCAGGCTCCTACAATGAGCAGTTCTTC.

This clonotype was counted at least ten times. The chain uses TRBV5-1 and TRBJ2-3, with 12 bases lining up with TRBD2. This CDR3 spans 14 amino acids. With 7 bases clipped from V and 6 bases from J, the junction kept 6 bases outside the gene matches. Germline CDR1 SGHRS, CDR2 YFSETQ. The CDR3 loop is CASASGRASDTQYF. The CDR3 DNA is TGCGCCAGCGCTAGCGGGAGGGCCTCCGATACGCAGTATTTT. The entire variable domain, with the rest obtained from reference TRBV5-1 and TRBJ2-3, is as follows: KAGVTQTPRYLIKTRGQQVTLSCSPISGHRSVSWYQQTPGQGLQFLFEYFSETQRNKGNFPGRFSGRQFSNSRSEMNVSTLELGDSALYLCASASGRASDTQYFGPGTRLTVL.

The CDR3 sequence: CASSSGGEGYTF. The CDR3 bases are TGCGCCAGCAGTTCAGGGGGGGAAGGCTACACCTTC. The chain uses TRBV5-1 and TRBJ1-2; TRBD1 agrees at 7 bases. Trimming at V came to 5 bases and at J to 8 bases, leaving 6 bases not matched to a gene. Germline assignment: CDR1 SGHRS and CDR2 YFSETQ. The CDR3 has 12 amino acids.

This clonotype has more than one count but fewer than ten. The V call is TRBV10-3, the J call TRBJ2-1; the match to TRBD2 covers 7 bases. V was pared by 2 bases and J by 5 bases, with 9 bases of the junction left unmatched. The length of the CDR3 is 16 residues. From germline, CDR1 is ENHRY and CDR2 SYGVKD. The CDR3 protein is CAISEGRESGDNEQFF. The CDR3 DNA sequence: TGTGCCATCAGTGAGGGGAGGGAGTCTGGGGACAATGAGCAGTTCTTC.

The chain employs TRBV12-3 or TRBV12-4 and TRBJ2-2; 8 bases map to TRBD1. The CDR3 sequence is 18 residues long. Unmatched junction bases numbered 14, after V lost 4 bases and J lost 4 bases. The CDR3 bases are TGTGCCAGCAGTTCCGACAAAGGACAGGGCGCTTTCACCGGGGAGCTGTTTTTT. Residues: CASSSDKGQGAFTGELFF.

This clonotype has just a few counts. The genes are TRBV2 and TRBJ1-4; D gene unclear. Trimming removed 6 bases from V and 5 bases from J, with 13 bases in between. Germline loops: CDR1 SNHLY, CDR2 FYNNEI. CDR3 length: 14 residues. CDR3 loop: CASRETEFNEKLFF. The DNA for the CDR3 is TGTGCCAGCAGAGAGACGGAGTTCAATGAAAAACTGTTTTTT.

This clonotype was observed at least ten times. The V and J genes are TRBV20-1 and TRBJ1-6, with a possible D match to TRBD1 (5 bases). The CDR3 runs to 14 residues. Trimming removed 7 bases from V and 0 bases from J, with 10 bases in between. The germline gives CDR1 DFQATT, CDR2 SNEGSKA (reference sequence). Written as DNA, the CDR3 is TGCAGTGTCACCGGGGGCTCCTATAATTCACCCCTCCACTTT. Translation gives CSVTGGSYNSPLHF.

CDR3 bases: TGTGCCAGCAGTTTTATTGGATTGCAGGGAGGGCAAGAGACCCAGTACTTC. This translates into CASSFIGLQGGQETQYF. V and J are TRBV12-3 or TRBV12-4 and TRBJ2-5, with 7 positions matching TRBD2. The V segment lost 3 bases and the J segment 2 bases; nucleotides outside the gene matches: 12. CDR3 length: 17 residues.

There are many counts of this clonotype. This chain connects TRBV5-1 to TRBJ2-5; no reliable D call. The CDR3 extends over 13 amino acids. V gave up 1 base and J gave up 0 bases, with 4 bases separating them. Germline V gene sequence: CDR1 SGHRS, CDR2 YFSETQ. The CDR3 nucleotides are TGCGCCAGCAGCTTGCAAGACCAAGAGACCCAGTACTTC. Protein sequence: CASSLQDQETQYF.

The V and J genes are TRBV20-1 and TRBJ1-5; unclear D gene. V was shortened by 3 bases and J by 0 bases, with 9 bases between the two germline ends. CDR1 and CDR2 from the germline V gene are DFQATT and SNEGSKA (reference sequence). The CDR3 loop spans 14 amino acids. CDR3: CSARPTYSNQPQHF. The DNA of the CDR3 is TGCAGTGCTAGGCCGACGTATAGCAATCAGCCCCAGCATTTT.